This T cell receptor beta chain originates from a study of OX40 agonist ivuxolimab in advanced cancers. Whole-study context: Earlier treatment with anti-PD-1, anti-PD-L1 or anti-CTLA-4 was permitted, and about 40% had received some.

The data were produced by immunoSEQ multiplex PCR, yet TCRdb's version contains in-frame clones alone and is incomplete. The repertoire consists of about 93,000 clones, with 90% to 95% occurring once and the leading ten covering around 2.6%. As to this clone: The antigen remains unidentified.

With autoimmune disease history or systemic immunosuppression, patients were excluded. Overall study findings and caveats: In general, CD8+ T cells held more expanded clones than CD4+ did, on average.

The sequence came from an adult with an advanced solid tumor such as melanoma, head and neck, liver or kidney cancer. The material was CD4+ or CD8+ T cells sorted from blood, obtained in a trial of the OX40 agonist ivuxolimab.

The DNA for the CDR3 is TGTGCCAGTAGTTTGCAGCGGACCCGCACAGATACGCAGTATTTT. This translates into CASSLQRTRTDTQYF. The J gene is TRBJ2-3, the V gene TRBV19; perhaps TRBD2 as D (5 bases). With 5 bases removed from V and 1 base from J, the gap between germline ends came to 13 bases. CDR1 is LNHDA and CDR2 is SQIVND in the germline V gene (reference sequence). CDR3 length: 15 amino acids.